This note documents a single TCR beta chain sequence. Its antigen is still unknown. As handled by the study authors: For the immunoSEQ data, sequences were junction-only without quality scores, so filtering differed. Assay: immunoSEQ multiplex PCR; the TCRdb copy retains only in-frame clones and omits some. V, J and clone size reflect that table, while D and trimming were determined from the DNA. The sample has 2 million to 2.5 million clones, approximately 94% seen once; the top ten hold around 0.13%. Trimming took 2 bases from V and 8 from J; bases not matched to a gene: 7. Germline values: CDR1 MDHEN, CDR2 SYDVKM. The CDR3 is made up of 14 amino acids. The data are from a study of shared clonotypes between healthy human individuals. Study-level results: In having few donors, the study represented limited genetic and exposure-history diversity.

The sequenced sample was naive CD4+ T cells sorted from blood. Subset here: CD45RA+ positively selected. The sequence came from a man between 18 and 29 years old in good health. V is TRBV28 and J is TRBJ1-1; 8 bases align to TRBD1. The CDR3 sequence is CASSLTAGTGEAFF. CDR3 sequence (DNA): TGTGCCAGCAGTTTAACTGCTGGGACAGGAGAAGCTTTCTTT.